This T cell receptor (beta chain) was identified during a study of graft-versus-host responses after intestinal transplantation. Study-level background: The study gave all recipients anti-thymocyte globulin induction, then tacrolimus and steroids for roughly 3 years. General observations from the study: Analysis identified GvH clones in recipient marrow, with some appearing first in ileum or blood. Peak GvH clone levels in circulation were associated with early post-transplant HvG declines. Individuals who had graft-donor T cell macrochimerism had allografts that showed high graft-versus-host to host-versus-graft clonal ratios.

Sequencing used immunoSEQ multiplex PCR; TCRdb keeps in-frame clones, though not all of them. This sample has approximately 85,000 clones, with roughly 93% found just once. To note about this clone: Its target is unknown.

The germline V gene encodes CDR1 LNHDA and CDR2 SQIVND (reference sequence). V lost 7 bases, J lost 5 bases, and 29 bases lay in between. The CDR3 sequence is 18 residues long. This TCR came from a human donor who was the organ donor for an intestinal transplant. This chain uses TRBV19 with TRBJ1-2, with D possibly being TRBD1 (5 bases). The source material was unstimulated CD8+ T cells sorted from spleen or lymph node cells, sampled before transplant. The CDR3 DNA reads as TGTGCCAGTACCGACCCCCTCGGGGGGGGTGAACTACTTTATGGCTACACCTTC. This translates into CASTDPLGGGELLYGYTF.